The 25 T cell receptor beta chains reported below all come from one sample, sequenced in a study of CD8 T cells in Susac syndrome. With random hexamers, 0.5 to 1 ug RNA was reverse transcribed. TCRdb reprocessed the immunoSEQ multiplex PCR reads via MiXCR and lists one record per CDR3 protein. Found here are a few hundred thousand distinct CDR3 sequences, around 95% of them singletons; the top ten hold approximately 0.08%. The sample was CD4+ T cells from PBMCs. The receptors stem from a human donor with multiple sclerosis.

The chain is built from TRBV29-1 and TRBJ2-3, with a tentative D call TRBD1 (6 bases). CDR1 and CDR2 (germline): SQVTM, ANQGSEA. V lost 7 bases and J lost 0, with 14 bases in between. The CDR3 has 14 residues. DNA of the CDR3: TGCAGCGGCGGACAGTCCGCTAGCACAGATACGCAGTATTTT. Translation gives CSGGQSASTDTQYF.

The rearrangement joins TRBV20-1 to TRBJ2-5; 10 bases match TRBD1. The CDR3 consists of 14 residues. The trim removed 3 bases at V and 5 bases at J, leaving 6 bases unmatched. The germline V gene has CDR1 DFQATT and CDR2 SNEGSKA (reference sequence). The CDR3 DNA reads as TGCAGTGCTAGGAAGACAGGGGGCGAGGAGACCCAGTACTTC. Translation: CSARKTGGEETQYF.

This chain uses TRBV18 with TRBJ1-2, with 7 bases fitting TRBD1. CDR3 length: 13 amino acids. V shed 2 bases and J 3 bases; nucleotides not matched to a gene: 0. The germline CDR1 and CDR2 sequences are KGHSH and LQKENI. The CDR3 reads CASSPGQDYGYTF. CDR3 DNA sequence: TGTGCCAGCTCACCAGGACAGGACTATGGCTACACCTTC.

The rearrangement joins TRBV5-1 to TRBJ1-5, with a possible D match to TRBD1 (5 bases). The V gene lost 4 bases and the J gene lost 0 bases, with 14 bases spanning the gap. Germline CDR1 reads SGHRS; CDR2 reads YFSETQ. The CDR3 is 16 residues long. This CDR3 is CASSPDGGYSNQPQHF. The CDR3, as DNA: TGCGCCAGCAGCCCAGACGGGGGTTATAGCAATCAGCCCCAGCATTTT.

The chain recombines TRBV7-2 with TRBJ2-3, with D tentatively TRBD2 (6 bases). Trimming took off 2 bases at V and 7 bases at J, with 16 bases between the two ends. The CDR3 length is 15 residues. Germline V lookup: CDR1 SGHTA, CDR2 FQGNSA. The CDR3 spells CASSLSGTGGNTQYF. The CDR3 DNA sequence: TGTGCCAGCAGCTTAAGTGGGACCGGAGGGAATACGCAGTATTTT.

The J gene is TRBJ2-7, the V gene TRBV30, with no clear D. The germline V gene has CDR1 GTSNPN and CDR2 SVGIG (reference sequence). The ends were cut back, 2 bases at V and 3 bases at J, with 5 bases in the middle. This CDR3 contains 11 residues. The CDR3: CAWSQFYEQYF. DNA for the CDR3: TGTGCCTGGAGTCAATTCTACGAGCAGTACTTC.

This clonotype was recorded only once. J is TRBJ2-5 and V is TRBV6-5, with D perhaps TRBD1 (5 bases). This CDR3 has 16 amino acids. From germline, CDR1 is MNHEY and CDR2 SVGAGI. V was trimmed by 4 bases and J by 2 bases, leaving 17 bases between them. As DNA, the CDR3 is TGTGCCAGCAGTTCCCGATTTTTAGGGGAACAAGAGACCCAGTACTTC. It specifies CASSSRFLGEQETQYF.

A single count supports this clonotype. The V call is TRBV9, the J call TRBJ1-2, with D hard to call. Per the germline V gene, CDR1 is SGDLS and CDR2 is YYNGEE. Trimming shortened V by 4 bases and J by 0 bases, and 10 bases separated the two germline ends. This CDR3 spans 14 amino acids. The chain's CDR3 is CASSPRGTNYGYTF. DNA of the CDR3: TGTGCCAGCAGCCCCCGTGGAACTAACTATGGCTACACCTTC.

V and J are TRBV20-1 and TRBJ1-1; D ambiguous. V lost 6 bases and J 4 bases, leaving 12 bases between the germline ends. Germline values: CDR1 DFQATT, CDR2 SNEGSKA (reference sequence). CDR3 length: 12 residues. The DNA of the CDR3 is TGCAGTGCCTCCCACGGCGGCACTGAAGCTTTCTTT. The encoded protein is CSASHGGTEAFF.

The chain is built from TRBV3-1 and TRBJ2-3; D might be TRBD1 (6 bases). Germline V gene lookup returns CDR1 LGHDT and CDR2 YNNKEL (reference sequence). The CDR3 totals 15 residues. V gave up 6 bases and J gave up 0 bases, with 13 bases separating them. The CDR3 bases are TGTGCCAGCAGGGACAGCCTATCTAGCACAGATACGCAGTATTTT. Its translation is CASRDSLSSTDTQYF.

CDR3 region: CASSKRQGEEDTQYF. DNA of the CDR3: TGTGCCAGCTCCAAACGACAGGGGGAGGAAGATACGCAGTATTTT. The chain combines TRBV2 with TRBJ2-3; 9 bases align to TRBD1. Losses at the gene ends were 8 bases for V and 5 bases for J; bases not matched to a gene: 11. CDR3 length: 15 amino acids. CDR1 is SNHLY, CDR2 FYNNEI, per germline.

The chain has TRBV7-2 and TRBJ2-4; D unclear. V shed 1 base and J shed 4 bases, with 8 bases lying between them. Germline CDR1 and CDR2: SGHTA and FQGNSA. CDR3 length: 14 residues. The CDR3 here is CASSLEYGKNIQYF. The CDR3 DNA reads as TGTGCCAGCAGCTTAGAGTACGGGAAAAACATTCAGTACTTC.

The chain is built from TRBV6-5 and TRBJ1-2; D is perhaps TRBD1 (5 bases). The CDR3 covers 12 residues. V lost 10 bases and J lost 4, with 13 bases in between. Looked up from germline, CDR1 is MNHEY and CDR2 is SVGAGI. This CDR3 reads CATLEGSYGYTF. CDR3 sequence (DNA): TGTGCCACCCTAGAGGGGAGCTATGGCTACACCTTC.

V and J are TRBV10-3 and TRBJ2-5; 8 positions agree with TRBD1. The CDR3 runs 16 residues. V lost 2 bases and J lost 4; bases outside the gene matches: 9. Per the germline V gene, CDR1 is ENHRY and CDR2 is SYGVKD. CDR3 sequence: CAISEPGQGHRETQYF. The CDR3 DNA follows: TGTGCCATCAGTGAGCCAGGACAGGGTCATCGAGAGACCCAGTACTTC.

The J gene is TRBJ1-1, the V gene TRBV12-3 or TRBV12-4; 9 nucleotides align to TRBD1. This CDR3 has 14 amino acids. Trimming cost V 7 bases and J 8 bases; bases outside gene matches: 11. CDR3 bases: TGTGCCAGCACCGCGTTACAGGGGGCGGGAGAAGCTTTCTTT. Translation gives CASTALQGAGEAFF.

This clonotype was seen just once. V is TRBV20-1 and J is TRBJ2-3; D not certain. Trimming removed 5 bases at V and 4 bases at J, with 10 bases between. Per germline, CDR1 DFQATT and CDR2 SNEGSKA (reference sequence). The CDR3 runs to 12 residues. This CDR3 reads CSARLDADTQYF. The CDR3, as DNA: TGCAGTGCTCGTCTAGATGCAGATACGCAGTATTTT.

This rearrangement joins TRBV18 to TRBJ2-5, with D unclear. This CDR3 is 15 amino acids long. V gave up 3 bases and J gave up 1 base, with 12 bases separating them. The V gene's germline CDR1 is KGHSH and CDR2 LQKENI. In nucleotides, the CDR3 is TGTGCCAGCTCACCTCTTCTGGGCAGCCAAGAGACCCAGTACTTC. It codes for CASSPLLGSQETQYF.

Only one count was recorded for this clonotype. V usage is TRBV30 and J usage is TRBJ1-2; D gene ambiguous. The germline CDR1 and CDR2 sequences are GTSNPN and SVGIG (reference sequence). CDR3 size: 13 residues. V dropped 2 bases and J dropped 6 bases, with 13 bases sitting between them. CDR3: CAWSQTVFNGYTF. The DNA for the CDR3 is TGTGCCTGGAGTCAGACGGTATTCAATGGCTACACCTTC.

The chain links TRBV29-1 to TRBJ2-1, with D hard to call. V lost 7 bases and J lost 4, with 11 bases in between. Per the germline V gene, CDR1 is SQVTM and CDR2 is ANQGSEA. The CDR3 spans 12 residues. The CDR3 nucleotides read TGCAGCGCTGGAGCGCAGTACAATGAGCAGTTCTTC. This translates into CSAGAQYNEQFF.

The gene calls are TRBV20-1 and TRBJ1-2, with D possibly matching TRBD1 (5 bases). The CDR3 is made up of 13 amino acids. Germline V CDR1 and CDR2: DFQATT, SNEGSKA (reference sequence). Trimming took 0 bases from V and 4 from J, leaving 9 bases between them. DNA for the CDR3: TGCAGTGCTAGAGAGGGGCAGGGCTATGGCTACACCTTC. Amino acids: CSAREGQGYGYTF.

The sample holds one count of this clonotype. The rearrangement links TRBV20-1 to TRBJ1-1, with D possibly matching TRBD1 (5 bases). Trimming shortened V by 6 bases and J by 3 bases, and 17 bases separated the two germline ends. Germline lookup yields CDR1 DFQATT and CDR2 SNEGSKA (reference sequence). CDR3 length: 14 residues. CDR3 protein: CSAPGRDRDTEAFF. Written as DNA, the CDR3 is TGCAGTGCCCCGGGCCGGGACCGAGACACTGAAGCTTTCTTT.

Remarks on this clonotype: A read error may account for a junction end that differs from germline. The V gene is TRBV24-1, the J gene TRBJ2-1, with D tentatively TRBD2 (5 bases). CDR1 is KGHDR, CDR2 SFDVKD, per germline. The CDR3 length is 13 residues. CDR3 loop: CATSEERANEQFF. DNA for the CDR3: TGTGCCACGAGTGAGGAGAGGGCCAATGAGCAGTTCTTC.

This chain uses TRBV20-1 with TRBJ2-1; 10 bases are shared with TRBD2. This CDR3 has 15 residues. Germline lookup yields CDR1 DFQATT and CDR2 SNEGSKA (reference sequence). The CDR3, as DNA: TGCAGCGCTTCTAGGGCTAGCGGGGGTTACAATGAGCAGTTCTTC. It is translated as CSASRASGGYNEQFF.

This rearrangement joins TRBV27 to TRBJ2-2; D uncertain. V lost 3 bases to trimming and J lost 1 base, with 9 bases between them. This CDR3 is 15 amino acids long. Looked up from germline, CDR1 is MNHEY and CDR2 is SMNVEV (reference sequence). The CDR3 DNA reads TGTGCCAGCAGTTTCGAACCAGAGAACACCGGGGAGCTGTTTTTT. The encoded protein is CASSFEPENTGELFF.

This clonotype was recorded a few times. The V gene is TRBV30, the J gene TRBJ1-1; the D gene is possibly TRBD1 (5 bases). Trimming stripped 4 bases from V and 7 bases from J, with 10 bases between. CDR1 GTSNPN and CDR2 SVGIG come from the germline V gene (reference sequence). The CDR3 spans 11 residues. The CDR3 sequence: CAWTRVVEAFF. In DNA, the CDR3 is TGTGCCTGGACCAGGGTTGTTGAAGCTTTCTTT.